The entry that follows covers one T cell receptor beta chain sequence. Antigen unknown. The data derive from a study of OX40 agonist ivuxolimab in advanced cancers. Study at large: All patients had ivuxolimab intravenously every 2 weeks at 0.01 to 10 mg/kg. Partial responses were achieved by three patients, one with hepatocellular carcinoma and two with cutaneous melanoma. Findings and caveats of the study: Low normalized T-cell clonal expansion was additionally recorded for some nonresponders. The authors did not determine the antigen specificity of the expanded peripheral T cells.

The protocol was immunoSEQ multiplex PCR, while the TCRdb copy is restricted to in-frame clones and leaves out a portion. The sample lists roughly 56,000 clones; roughly 77% were seen once. V dropped 8 bases and J dropped 5 bases, with 15 bases sitting between them. Germline CDR1 reads KGHSH; CDR2 reads LQKENI. The CDR3 totals 14 residues. The clonotype originates from an adult with an advanced solid tumor such as melanoma, head and neck, liver or kidney cancer. The sample consisted of CD4+ or CD8+ T cells sorted from blood, taken in a trial of the OX40 agonist ivuxolimab. The rearrangement links TRBV18 to TRBJ1-4, with unresolved D. CDR3 sequence: CASARKVGNEKLFF. CDR3 sequence (DNA): TGTGCCAGCGCCCGGAAGGTCGGGAATGAAAAACTGTTTTTT.